These 21 T cell receptor beta chains came from one sample sequenced in a study of blood T cell repertoires in COVID-19 (TCRdb year 2020). Library method: the immunoSEQ multiplex PCR assay. This is the immuneACCESS table as TCRdb keeps it, with only in-frame sequences that have V and J called. A part of the clones is gone; compared with another copy, unresolved V genes explain less than half, and the rest is unexplained. This sample holds 150,000 to 190,000 clones; approximately 79% were observed only once. The biggest ten clones account for roughly 7% of the sample. Sequenced sample: PBMCs or T cells enriched from blood (not recorded which). These receptors were collected from a man aged 45-65 years who had recovered from COVID-19.

V gene TRBV6-6 combines with J gene TRBJ2-3; 13 positions match TRBD2. The CDR3 has 15 amino acids. Germline V CDR1 and CDR2: MNHNY, SVGAGI (reference sequence). With V trimmed by 7 bases and J by 2 bases, 3 bases remained unmatched. The CDR3 loop reads CASMGLAGITDTQYF. The CDR3, as DNA: TGTGCCAGCATGGGACTAGCGGGGATCACAGATACGCAGTATTTT.

This clone has a handful of counts. V usage is TRBV2 and J usage is TRBJ2-7; no reliable D call. Germline assignment: CDR1 SNHLY and CDR2 FYNNEI. V dropped 3 bases and J dropped 5 bases, with 17 bases sitting between them. The CDR3 length is 15 residues. Here the CDR3 DNA reads TGTGCCAGCAGTGATGTGGGCACGATAGTCGACGAGCAGTACTTC. The encoded protein is CASSDVGTIVDEQYF.

The chain has TRBV14 and TRBJ1-4, with D maybe TRBD1 (5 bases). Germline CDR1 and CDR2: SGHDN and FVKESK. The germline V and J ends were trimmed by 0 bases and 16 bases, with 15 bases remaining between them. The CDR3 runs to 13 residues. This chain's CDR3 is CASSQDRAGNKFF. The CDR3 DNA reads TGTGCCAGCAGCCAAGATAGGGCAGGGAATAAGTTTTTT.

The rearrangement uses TRBV2 and TRBJ2-1; 9 nucleotides match TRBD1. CDR3 length: 15 residues. Germline CDR1 reads SNHLY; CDR2 reads FYNNEI. V shed 5 bases and J 6 bases; nucleotides not matched to a gene: 8. CDR3 protein: CASSSTGTGRNEQFF. The CDR3 DNA sequence: TGTGCCAGCAGTTCCACCGGGACAGGGCGCAATGAGCAGTTCTTC. The variable domain in full, completed from reference TRBV2 and TRBJ2-1, reads EPEVTQTPSHQVTQMGQEVILRCVPISNHLYFYWYRQILGQKVEFLVSFYNNEISEKSEIFDDQFSVERPDGSNFTLKIRSTKLEDSAMYFCASSSTGTGRNEQFFGPGTRLTVL.

V usage is TRBV5-1 and J usage is TRBJ2-7; 8 bases agree with TRBD2. Germline CDR1 and CDR2: SGHRS and YFSETQ. V dropped 4 bases and J dropped 0; count of bases not matched to a gene: 0. This CDR3 region has 13 residues. CDR3 DNA sequence: TGCGCCAGCAGCGCGGGGGGCTCCTACGAGCAGTACTTC. It yields the protein CASSAGGSYEQYF. Looking up the rest from reference TRBV5-1 and TRBJ2-7 gives the full variable domain: KAGVTQTPRYLIKTRGQQVTLSCSPISGHRSVSWYQQTPGQGLQFLFEYFSETQRNKGNFPGRFSGRQFSNSRSEMNVSTLELGDSALYLCASSAGGSYEQYFGPGTRLTVT.

The gene calls are TRBV3-1 (or the pseudogene TRBV3-2) and TRBJ1-2; possibly TRBD1 for D (5 bases). This CDR3 is built from 15 residues. Germline V gives CDR1 LGHDT, CDR2 YNNKEL (reference sequence). V was shortened by 0 bases and J by 2 bases, with 10 bases between the two germline ends. The CDR3 loop reads CASSQERAGNYGYTF. The CDR3 DNA sequence: TGTGCCAGCAGCCAAGAAAGGGCAGGGAACTATGGCTACACCTTC.

The chain joins TRBV9 to TRBJ1-2; 7 bases match TRBD1. CDR3 length: 14 residues. V dropped 3 bases and J dropped 5; count of bases not matched to a gene: 7. The germline CDR1 and CDR2 sequences are SGDLS and YYNGEE. The CDR3 reads CASSATGVRYGYTF. The CDR3 DNA reads TGTGCCAGCAGCGCTACAGGGGTACGGTATGGCTACACCTTC. Variable domain in full (rest from reference TRBV9 and TRBJ1-2): DSGVTQTPKHLITATGQRVTLRCSPRSGDLSVYWYQQSLDQGLQFLIQYYNGEERAKGNILERFSAQQFPDLHSELNLSSLELGDSALYFCASSATGVRYGYTFGSGTRLTVV.

This clone was recorded once. The J gene is TRBJ1-1, the V gene TRBV19; perhaps TRBD1 as D (5 bases). CDR1 is LNHDA and CDR2 is SQIVND in the germline V gene (reference sequence). The CDR3 is 11 amino acids. Between the trimmed V and J ends, which lost 10 bases and 4 bases, there was a span of 10 bases. The CDR3 sequence is CATGFATEAFF. As DNA, the CDR3 is TGTGCCACAGGGTTCGCCACTGAAGCTTTCTTT.

The CDR3 DNA sequence: TGCAGCGTCGCAACAGGGGGTGGTATCGATGAGCAGTTCTTC. It yields the protein CSVATGGGIDEQFF. This chain connects TRBV29-1 to TRBJ2-1, with 8 bases lining up with TRBD1. The germline V gene encodes CDR1 SQVTM and CDR2 ANQGSEA. V was clipped by 6 bases and J by 8 bases; unmatched bases: 12. This CDR3 is 14 amino acids long.

The chain employs TRBV6-5 and TRBJ1-2; the D gene is possibly TRBD1 (6 bases). Per the germline V gene, CDR1 is MNHEY and CDR2 is SVGAGI. CDR3 length: 15 residues. Trimming cost V 5 bases and J 0 bases, with 13 bases left between them. CDR3 nucleotides: TGTGCCAGCAGTCGAGGACAGTTAGCTAACTATGGCTACACCTTC. Its protein product is CASSRGQLANYGYTF.

The J gene is TRBJ1-6, the V gene TRBV6-6; D possibly corresponds to TRBD1 (6 bases). CDR3 length: 14 residues. The V gene lost 6 bases and the J gene lost 6 bases, with 12 bases spanning the gap. Germline CDR1 is MNHNY and CDR2 is SVGAGI (reference sequence). CDR3 nucleotide sequence: TGTGCCAGCAGGATCATAGGGGGTAATTCACCCCTCCACTTT. Its protein is CASRIIGGNSPLHF.

The table lists this clone with a few counts. The rearrangement links TRBV3-1 (or the pseudogene TRBV3-2) to TRBJ1-1, with 10 bases fitting TRBD1. The germline V gene has CDR1 LGHDT and CDR2 YNNKEL (reference sequence). CDR3 length equals 14 residues. Germline trimming cut 4 bases from V and 1 base from J; bases unmatched to any gene: 0. CDR3 sequence (DNA): TGTGCCAGCAGCCGACAGGGGGCGAACACTGAAGCTTTCTTT. This sequence encodes CASSRQGANTEAFF.

This chain uses TRBV29-1 with TRBJ2-7; the match to TRBD1 covers 11 bases. CDR1 SQVTM and CDR2 ANQGSEA come from the germline V gene. This CDR3 has 14 amino acids. V shed 6 bases and J 0 bases; nucleotides not matched to a gene: 4. CDR3 in DNA: TGCAGCGTGGGGGGACAGGGGGACTCCTACGAGCAGTACTTC. Protein sequence: CSVGGQGDSYEQYF.

The J gene is TRBJ1-2, the V gene TRBV5-5, with TRBD1 identical over 8 bases. The CDR3 extends over 14 amino acids. CDR1 is SGHKS, CDR2 YYEKEE, per germline (reference sequence). Trimming cost V 4 bases and J 7 bases; bases outside gene matches: 9. The CDR3 loop is CASSPGQGVFGYTF. CDR3 sequence (DNA): TGTGCCAGCAGCCCCGGACAGGGTGTGTTTGGCTACACCTTC.

This rearrangement joins TRBV29-1 to TRBJ1-2; 12 bases are shared with TRBD1. This CDR3 spans 19 amino acids. Germline V gene data show CDR1 as SQVTM and CDR2 as ANQGSEA. J was trimmed by 4 bases and V by 2 bases; bases with no gene match: 17. CDR3 coding DNA: TGCAGCGTTGAAATCAGTAGGGGACAGGGGGCCGGTTCCGTCTATGGCTACACCTTC. This encodes CSVEISRGQGAGSVYGYTF.

The chain has TRBV14 and TRBJ1-1; no reliable D call. Trimming removed 1 base from V and 6 bases from J, with 9 bases in between. The germline V gene encodes CDR1 SGHDN and CDR2 FVKESK. CDR3 length: 13 residues. The CDR3 DNA is TGTGCCAGCAGCCAAGGTGCCTTAGCTGAAGCTTTCTTT. Protein sequence: CASSQGALAEAFF.

This chain links TRBV2 with TRBJ2-6; TRBD1 is a possible D gene (5 bases). The CDR3 is 15 amino acids. Trimming took off 4 bases at V and 4 bases at J, with 11 bases between the two ends. Germline lookup yields CDR1 SNHLY and CDR2 FYNNEI. CDR3 nucleotides: TGTGCCAGCAGTGGACAGTACTTAGGGGCCAACGTCCTGACTTTC. Its protein product is CASSGQYLGANVLTF.

The J gene is TRBJ2-5, the V gene TRBV5-1, with D perhaps matching TRBD1 (6 bases). The V and J ends lost 4 bases and 3 bases respectively, with 13 bases between them. CDR1 and CDR2 from the germline V gene are SGHRS and YFSETQ. There are 14 residues in the CDR3. CDR3 nucleotide sequence: TGCGCCAGCAGCGCAGGGACATCGGAAGAGACCCAGTACTTC. Its translation: CASSAGTSEETQYF.

The rearrangement joins TRBV2 to TRBJ2-2, with D perhaps matching TRBD1 (6 bases). The ends were cut back, 4 bases at V and 5 bases at J, with 11 bases in the middle. The CDR3 is 14 amino acids. Germline V lookup: CDR1 SNHLY, CDR2 FYNNEI. As DNA, the CDR3 is TGTGCCAGCAGTGGGACAGTCGCGACCGGGGAGCTGTTTTTT. This encodes CASSGTVATGELFF.

This chain connects TRBV7-9 to TRBJ2-2; D gene uncertain. The length of the CDR3 is 10 residues. Germline CDR1 is SEHNR and CDR2 is FQNEAQ (reference sequence). The V end was cut by 9 bases, the J end by 5 bases, with 4 bases between. CDR3: CASRTGELFF. CDR3 DNA: TGTGCCAGTCGGACCGGGGAGCTGTTTTTT.

The J gene is TRBJ2-3, the V gene TRBV4-2; 10 bases fit TRBD2. Trimming at V came to 5 bases and at J to 0 bases, leaving 14 bases not matched to a gene. The CDR3 loop spans 19 amino acids. Germline V gene sequence: CDR1 LGHNA, CDR2 YNFKEQ. This chain's CDR3 is CASSVQTSGVGYSTDTQYF. The CDR3 DNA reads as TGTGCCAGCAGCGTTCAAACTAGCGGGGTAGGGTACAGCACAGATACGCAGTATTTT.